A selection of T cell receptor beta chains follows, all from one sample in a study of shared clonotypes between healthy human individuals. The data were produced by immunoSEQ multiplex PCR, yet TCRdb's version contains in-frame clones alone and is incomplete. Of about 2.1 million clones detected, about 93% appear once; the ten largest clones hold roughly 1.8%. Material for sequencing was naive CD8+ T cells from PBMCs. These receptors were collected from a man younger than 35 in good health. Some clones in this sample may be carry-over from other donors' samples. CDR3s include the opening cysteine and the closing phenylalanine or tryptophan. Each record gives: J gene, D gene, clone size, V gene, CDR3 protein, CDR3 DNA. D genes are given only for firm matches. Some rows have no size entry. The others give once, few or many, or a class for an expanded clone.

TRBJ2-2 | TRBD1 | - | TRBV27 | CASSLAGGSGELFF | TGTGCCAGCAGTTTGGCAGGGGGAAGCGGGGAGCTGTTTTTT
TRBJ2-7 | - | once | TRBV10-2 | CASSEYRGGNEQYF | TGCGCCAGCAGTGAGTACAGGGGAGGTAACGAGCAGTACTTC
TRBJ1-2 | - | - | TRBV5-6 | CASSPGSWRGYTF | TGTGCCAGCAGCCCAGGATCTTGGAGAGGCTACACCTTC
TRBJ2-3 | TRBD2 | - | TRBV6-1 | CASSRLAAADTQYF | TGTGCCAGCAGCAGACTAGCCGCGGCGGATACGCAGTATTTT
TRBJ2-7 | TRBD2 | - | TRBV5-1 | CASNSGRDGEQYF | TGCGCCAGCAACAGCGGGAGGGACGGCGAGCAGTACTTC
TRBJ2-7 | TRBD1 | - | TRBV10-3 | CAISEGTGASYEQYF | TGTGCCATCAGTGAGGGGACAGGGGCATCTTACGAGCAGTACTTC
TRBJ2-3 | TRBD1 | - | TRBV7-9 | CASSPLQTGGGGDTQYF | TGTGCCAGCAGCCCCCTTCAGACAGGGGGAGGAGGAGATACGCAGTATTTT
TRBJ1-4 | - | - | TRBV27 | CASSLKEKLFF | TGTGCCAGCAGCCTAAAAGAAAAACTGTTTTTT
TRBJ2-5 | - | - | TRBV18 | CASSPPGLSGKETQYF | TGTGCCAGCTCACCACCGGGCCTATCGGGAAAAGAGACCCAGTACTTC
TRBJ1-1 | TRBD1 | - | TRBV6-6 | CASRDRGLNTEAFF | TGTGCCAGCAGGGACAGGGGATTGAACACTGAAGCTTTCTTT
TRBJ2-1 | - | - | TRBV9 | CASSPHRNNEQFF | TGTGCCAGCTCTCCCCATCGGAACAATGAGCAGTTCTTC
TRBJ2-5 | TRBD2 | - | TRBV2 | CASTFVREGPKTQYF | TGTGCCAGCACTTTTGTGCGGGAGGGCCCAAAGACCCAGTACTTC
TRBJ2-7 | TRBD1 | - | TRBV7-9 | CASRADRGSYEQYF | TGTGCCAGCAGGGCTGACAGGGGTTCGTACGAGCAGTACTTC
TRBJ2-1 | - | - | TRBV28 | CASSFRGIRNEQFF | TGTGCCAGCAGTTTTAGGGGGATTCGCAATGAGCAGTTCTTC
TRBJ1-1 | - | - | TRBV10-2 | CASSESLGSAEAFF | TGCGCCAGCAGTGAGTCGCTTGGCTCGGCTGAAGCTTTCTTT
TRBJ1-2 | - | - | TRBV2 | CASSVLGEANYGYTF | TGTGCCAGCAGTGTATTAGGAGAAGCTAACTATGGCTACACCTTC
TRBJ2-1 | - | - | TRBV19 | CASSIGSGDYNEQFF | TGTGCCAGTAGTATAGGTAGCGGCGACTACAATGAGCAGTTCTTC
TRBJ2-7 | - | - | TRBV7-2 | CASSLAQGTYEQYF | TGTGCCAGCAGCTTAGCACAAGGGACCTACGAGCAGTACTTC
TRBJ2-1 | TRBD2 | once | TRBV10-3 | CAISGGLADNEQFF | TGTGCCATCAGTGGGGGACTAGCGGACAATGAGCAGTTCTTC
TRBJ1-2 | - | - | TRBV4-3 | CASSHRGGLGGYTF | TGCGCCAGCAGCCACAGGGGTGGCTTGGGTGGCTACACCTTC
TRBJ2-7 | - | - | TRBV29-1 | CSVDSGDASYEQYF | TGCAGCGTAGATAGCGGAGACGCATCCTACGAGCAGTACTTC
TRBJ1-6 | - | once | TRBV5-6 | CASSFWNSPLHF | TGTGCCAGCAGCTTTTGGAATTCACCCCTCCACTTT
TRBJ2-3 | - | - | TRBV19 | CASSIFLAFSTDTQYF | TGTGCCAGTAGTATTTTCCTGGCGTTTAGCACAGATACGCAGTATTTT
TRBJ2-1 | - | - | TRBV2 | CASSDRRGGTLGEQFF | TGTGCCAGCAGTGATAGGAGGGGCGGGACCCTCGGTGAGCAGTTCTTC
TRBJ1-1 | TRBD1 | few | TRBV29-1 | CSVAPGQKNTEAFF | TGCAGCGTTGCGCCGGGACAGAAGAACACTGAAGCTTTCTTT
TRBJ2-5 | - | - | TRBV14 | CASSQDPGRQETQYF | TGTGCCAGCAGCCAAGATCCGGGCAGACAAGAGACCCAGTACTTC
TRBJ1-5 | - | - | TRBV7-9 | CASSATVGGNQPQHF | TGTGCCAGCAGCGCCACCGTGGGGGGCAATCAGCCCCAGCATTTT
TRBJ1-5 | - | - | TRBV6-1 | CASSDPKGVGNQPQHF | TGTGCCAGCAGTGATCCAAAAGGGGTGGGCAATCAGCCCCAGCATTTT
TRBJ1-1 | - | - | TRBV27 | CASRQRGDTEAFF | TGTGCCAGCCGACAGCGGGGGGACACTGAAGCTTTCTTT
TRBJ2-7 | - | once | TRBV29-1 | CSVEDRGWEQYF | TGCAGCGTTGAAGACAGGGGCTGGGAGCAGTACTTC
TRBJ2-3 | - | - | TRBV19 | CASSLRVGGSTDTQYF | TGTGCCAGTAGTCTACGGGTAGGGGGAAGTACAGATACGCAGTATTTT
TRBJ2-7 | TRBD2 | - | TRBV14 | CASSLSGRMYEQYF | TGTGCCAGCAGCCTTAGCGGGAGGATGTACGAGCAGTACTTC
TRBJ1-4 | - | - | TRBV2 | CASSGGVSLLNEKLFF | TGTGCCAGCAGTGGCGGGGTCAGTCTCCTAAATGAAAAACTGTTTTTT
TRBJ1-1 | - | - | TRBV6-1 | CASSEPWRNTEAFF | TGTGCCAGCAGTGAACCGTGGCGGAACACTGAAGCTTTCTTT
TRBJ1-5 | - | few | TRBV28 | CASSFGAWDQPQHF | TGTGCCAGCAGTTTTGGGGCTTGGGATCAGCCCCAGCATTTT
TRBJ2-2 | - | - | TRBV27 | CASSFAGAWAGELFF | TGTGCCAGCAGTTTTGCGGGGGCTTGGGCCGGGGAGCTGTTTTTT
TRBJ2-7 | TRBD2 | few | TRBV9 | CASSVASGGTNEQYF | TGTGCCAGCAGCGTAGCGAGCGGGGGGACCAACGAGCAGTACTTC
TRBJ2-7 | - | - | TRBV28 | CASSTHLSSYEQYF | TGTGCCAGCAGCACTCACCTAAGTTCCTACGAGCAGTACTTC
TRBJ1-2 | - | once | TRBV30 | CAWSLGGYGYTF | TGTGCCTGGAGTTTAGGGGGCTATGGCTACACCTTC
TRBJ2-7 | - | - | TRBV29-1 | CSVVGGRASYEQYF | TGCAGCGTTGTTGGGGGGCGAGCCTCCTACGAGCAGTACTTC
TRBJ1-1 | - | once | TRBV27 | CASSLGADTEAFF | TGTGCCAGCAGTTTAGGTGCAGACACTGAAGCTTTCTTT
TRBJ2-2 | - | - | TRBV6-6 | CASSYGTVNTGELFF | TGTGCCAGCAGTTACGGGACCGTTAACACCGGGGAGCTGTTTTTT
TRBJ2-7 | - | - | TRBV7-9 | CASSARDAPYEQYF | TGTGCCAGCAGCGCCCGGGACGCCCCCTACGAGCAGTACTTC
TRBJ2-2 | TRBD1 | - | TRBV12-5 | CASGSGQGALTGELFF | TGTGCTAGTGGATCCGGACAGGGGGCGCTTACCGGGGAGCTGTTTTTT
TRBJ2-7 | - | few | TRBV5-1 | CASSLEVSSYEQYF | TGCGCCAGCAGCTTGGAGGTCAGCTCCTACGAGCAGTACTTC
TRBJ1-3 | - | - | TRBV10-3 | CAISGGTDSGNTIYF | TGTGCCATCAGTGGGGGGACCGACTCTGGAAACACCATATATTTT
TRBJ1-4 | - | - | TRBV10-3 | CAISESTAENEKLFF | TGTGCCATCAGTGAGTCGACAGCAGAGAATGAAAAACTGTTTTTT